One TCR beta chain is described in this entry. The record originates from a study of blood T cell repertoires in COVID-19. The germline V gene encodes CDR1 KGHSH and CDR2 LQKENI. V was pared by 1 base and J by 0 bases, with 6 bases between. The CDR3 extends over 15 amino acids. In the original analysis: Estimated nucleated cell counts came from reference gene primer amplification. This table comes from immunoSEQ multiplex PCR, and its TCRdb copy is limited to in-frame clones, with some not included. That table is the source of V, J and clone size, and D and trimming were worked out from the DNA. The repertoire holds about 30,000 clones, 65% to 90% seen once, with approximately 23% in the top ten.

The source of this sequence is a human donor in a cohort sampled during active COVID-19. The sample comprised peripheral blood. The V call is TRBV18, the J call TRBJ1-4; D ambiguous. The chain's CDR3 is CASSPLTATNEKLFF. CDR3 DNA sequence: TGTGCCAGCTCACCACTAACTGCAACTAATGAAAAACTGTTTTTT.